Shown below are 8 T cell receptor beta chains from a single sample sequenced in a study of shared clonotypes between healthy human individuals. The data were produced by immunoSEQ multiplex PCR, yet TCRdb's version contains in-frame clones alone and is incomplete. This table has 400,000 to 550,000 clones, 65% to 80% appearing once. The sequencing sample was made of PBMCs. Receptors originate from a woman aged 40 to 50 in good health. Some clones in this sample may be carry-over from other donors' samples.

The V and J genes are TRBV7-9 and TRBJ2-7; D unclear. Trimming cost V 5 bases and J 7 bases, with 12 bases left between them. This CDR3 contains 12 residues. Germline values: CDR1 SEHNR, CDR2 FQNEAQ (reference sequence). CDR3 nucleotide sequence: TGTGCCAGCAGCCCATCCGACCGGGAGCAGTACTTC. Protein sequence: CASSPSDREQYF.

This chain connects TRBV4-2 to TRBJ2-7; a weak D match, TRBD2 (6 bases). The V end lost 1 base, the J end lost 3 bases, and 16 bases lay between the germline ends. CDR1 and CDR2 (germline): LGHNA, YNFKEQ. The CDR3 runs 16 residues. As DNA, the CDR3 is TGTGCCAGCAGCCAAGGGAAAAACGTGGGGGGCTACGAGCAGTACTTC. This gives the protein CASSQGKNVGGYEQYF.

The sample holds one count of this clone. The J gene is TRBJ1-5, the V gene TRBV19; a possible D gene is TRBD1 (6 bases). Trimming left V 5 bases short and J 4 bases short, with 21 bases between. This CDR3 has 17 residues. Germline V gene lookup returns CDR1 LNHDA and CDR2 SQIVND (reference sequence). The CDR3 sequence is CASSLRTANGGNQPQHF. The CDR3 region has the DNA TGTGCCAGTAGTCTCCGGACAGCCAACGGTGGGAATCAGCCCCAGCATTTT.

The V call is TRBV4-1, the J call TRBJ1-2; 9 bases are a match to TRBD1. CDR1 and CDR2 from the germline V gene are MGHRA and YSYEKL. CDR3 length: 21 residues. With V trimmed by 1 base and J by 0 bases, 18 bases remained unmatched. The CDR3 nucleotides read TGCGCCAGCAGCCAAGCGGAGGGAAGCCGGACAGGGGTCATAGCTAACTATGGCTACACCTTC. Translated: CASSQAEGSRTGVIANYGYTF.

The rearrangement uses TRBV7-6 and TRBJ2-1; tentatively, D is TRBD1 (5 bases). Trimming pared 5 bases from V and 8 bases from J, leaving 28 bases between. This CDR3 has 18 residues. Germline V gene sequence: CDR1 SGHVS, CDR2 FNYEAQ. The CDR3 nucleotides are TGTGCCAGCAGCCTCGGATCTTCCAGGGTATTCTTCGGCGATGAGCAGTTCTTC. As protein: CASSLGSSRVFFGDEQFF.

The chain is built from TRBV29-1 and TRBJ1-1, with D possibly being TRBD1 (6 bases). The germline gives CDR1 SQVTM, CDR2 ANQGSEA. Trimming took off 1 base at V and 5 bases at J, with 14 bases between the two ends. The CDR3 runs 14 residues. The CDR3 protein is CSVEGPDSPTEAFF. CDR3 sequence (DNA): TGCAGCGTTGAAGGGCCGGACAGCCCTACTGAAGCTTTCTTT.

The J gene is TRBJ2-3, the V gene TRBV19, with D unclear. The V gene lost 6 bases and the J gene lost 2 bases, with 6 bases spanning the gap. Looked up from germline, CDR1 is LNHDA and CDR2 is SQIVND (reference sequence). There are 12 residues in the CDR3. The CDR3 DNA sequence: TGTGCCAGTAGATCCAACACAGATACGCAGTATTTT. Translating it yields CASRSNTDTQYF.

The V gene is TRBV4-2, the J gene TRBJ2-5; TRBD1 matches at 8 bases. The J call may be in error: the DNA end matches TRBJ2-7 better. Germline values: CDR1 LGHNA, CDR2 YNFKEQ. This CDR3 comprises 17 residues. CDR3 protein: CASSRVAGQESSYEQYF. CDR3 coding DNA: TGTGCCAGCAGCCGAGTCGCGGGACAGGAGAGCTCCTACGAGCAGTACTTC.